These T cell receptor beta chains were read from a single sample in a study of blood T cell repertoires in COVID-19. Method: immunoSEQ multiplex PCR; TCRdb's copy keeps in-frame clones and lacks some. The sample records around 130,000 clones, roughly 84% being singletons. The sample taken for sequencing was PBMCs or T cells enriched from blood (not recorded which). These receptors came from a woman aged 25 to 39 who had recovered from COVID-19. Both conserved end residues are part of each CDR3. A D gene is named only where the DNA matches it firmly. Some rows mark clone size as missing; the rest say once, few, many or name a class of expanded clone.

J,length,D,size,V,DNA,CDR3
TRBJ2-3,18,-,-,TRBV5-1,TGCGCCAGCAGCTTGGGCGTGACGGGAACCCTTTCTGGAGATACGCAGTATTTT,CASSLGVTGTLSGDTQYF
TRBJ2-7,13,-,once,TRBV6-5,TGTGCCAGCAGGGGGGCGGGAGAGGGCGAGCAGTACTTC,CASRGAGEGEQYF
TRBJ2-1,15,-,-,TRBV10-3,TGTGCCATCAGTGATTCGGGATTCGGAGACAATGAGCAGTTCTTC,CAISDSGFGDNEQFF
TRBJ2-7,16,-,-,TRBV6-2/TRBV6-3,TGTGCCAGCAGTACGGGGCCGGGACACGGGAACTACGAGCAGTACTTC,CASSTGPGHGNYEQYF
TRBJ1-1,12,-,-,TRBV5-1,TGCGCCAGCAGCTTTTCGGACACTGAAGCTTTCTTT,CASSFSDTEAFF
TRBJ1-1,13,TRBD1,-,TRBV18,TGTGCCAGCTCACGACAGGGTGACACTGAAGCTTTCTTT,CASSRQGDTEAFF
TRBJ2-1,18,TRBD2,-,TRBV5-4,TGTGCCAGCAGTACAAAGACTAGCGGGAGGGCCGGTTCCCATGAGCAGTTCTTC,CASSTKTSGRAGSHEQFF
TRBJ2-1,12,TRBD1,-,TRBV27,TGTGCCAGCAGGACAGGGGTCGGGGAGCAGTTCTTC,CASRTGVGEQFF
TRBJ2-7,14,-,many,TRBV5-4,TGTGCCAGCAGCTTGGCCGGGCGGGCCTACGAGCAGTACTTC,CASSLAGRAYEQYF
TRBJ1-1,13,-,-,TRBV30,TGTGCCTGGAGTACAAACGGGGGTGGGGCAGCTTTCTTT,CAWSTNGGGAAFF
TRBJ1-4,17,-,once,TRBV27,TGTGCCAGCAGTGCCCGGGTCTATAGGCGGACTAATGAAAAACTGTTTTTT,CASSARVYRRTNEKLFF
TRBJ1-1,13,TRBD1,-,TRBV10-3,TGTGCCATCATGAGGGGACAGGGTTTTGAAGCTTTCTTT,CAIMRGQGFEAFF
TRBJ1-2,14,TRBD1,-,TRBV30,TGTGCCTGGTCTACATTCCGGGACAGGGGAGGCTACACCTTC,CAWSTFRDRGGYTF
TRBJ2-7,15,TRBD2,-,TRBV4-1,TGCGCCAGCAGCCTCCCGACTAGCGGGATTTACGAGCAGTACTTC,CASSLPTSGIYEQYF
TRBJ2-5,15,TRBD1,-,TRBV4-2,TGTGCCAGCAGCCATACCGGACAGGCCCAAGAGACCCAGTACTTC,CASSHTGQAQETQYF
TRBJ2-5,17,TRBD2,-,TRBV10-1,TGCGCCAGCAGTGAGAAGTGTAGGCTAGCGGGGGAGGAGACCCAGTACTTC,CASSEKCRLAGEETQYF
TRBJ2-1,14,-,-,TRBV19,TGTGCCAGTAGTATAGCAGGGTACTACAATGAGCAGTTCTTC,CASSIAGYYNEQFF
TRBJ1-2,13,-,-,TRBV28,TGTGCCAGCAGACAACAGGGAGAGCATGGCTACACCTTC,CASRQQGEHGYTF
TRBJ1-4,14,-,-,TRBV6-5,TGTGCCAGCAGTCCGGACCTAGAGGGCGAAAAACTGTTTTTT,CASSPDLEGEKLFF
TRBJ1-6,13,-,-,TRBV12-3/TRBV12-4,TGTGCCAGCAGTTCAGGGGATAATTCACCCCTCCACTTT,CASSSGDNSPLHF
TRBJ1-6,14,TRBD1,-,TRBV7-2,TGTGCCAGCAGCCCAGACAGGGGTTATTCACCCCTCCACTTT,CASSPDRGYSPLHF
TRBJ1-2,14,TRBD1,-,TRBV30,TGTGCCTGCGCACGAAAGGGACCAGGGGGTGGCTACACCTTC,CACARKGPGGGYTF
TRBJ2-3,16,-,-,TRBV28,TGTGCCAGCAGTTTATACCTCAGTTCAACGACAGATACGCAGTATTTT,CASSLYLSSTTDTQYF
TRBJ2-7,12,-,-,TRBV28,TGTGCCAGCAGTTTGGAGAGCTACGAGCAGTACTTC,CASSLESYEQYF
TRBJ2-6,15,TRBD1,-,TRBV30,TGTGCCTGGATTCCCAGGGGGCTTGGGGCCAACGTCCTGACTTTC,CAWIPRGLGANVLTF
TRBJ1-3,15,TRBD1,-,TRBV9,TGTGCCAGCAGCGGCCGGACAGGGATTGGAAACACCATATATTTT,CASSGRTGIGNTIYF
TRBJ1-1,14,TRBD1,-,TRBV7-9,TGTGCCAGCAGCATAACAGGGGCTAACACTGAAGCTTTCTTT,CASSITGANTEAFF
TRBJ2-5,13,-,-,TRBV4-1,TGCGCCAGCAGACGGGGTTTCCAAGAGACCCAGTACTTC,CASRRGFQETQYF
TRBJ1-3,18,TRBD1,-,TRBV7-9,TGTGCCAGCAGCCCCCCCGGGACAGGGGGTATCTCTGGAAACACCATATATTTT,CASSPPGTGGISGNTIYF
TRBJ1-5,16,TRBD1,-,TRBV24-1,TGTGCCACCAGTGAGGGGGGACAGGGTACGAATCAGCCCCAGCATTTT,CATSEGGQGTNQPQHF
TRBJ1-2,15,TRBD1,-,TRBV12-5,TGTGCTAGTGGTTTGGATGGACAGGGGGTGAATGGCTACACCTTC,CASGLDGQGVNGYTF
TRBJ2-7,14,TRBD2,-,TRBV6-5,TGTGCCAGCAGTTCTGGGGGGACTAGCGGGAGGGCCCTCTTC,CASSSGGTSGRALF
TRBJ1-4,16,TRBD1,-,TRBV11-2,TGTGCCAGCGTTCGGGGCAGGGGGAAAAAAAATGAAAAACTGTTTTTT,CASVRGRGKKNEKLFF
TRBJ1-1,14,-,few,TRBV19,TGTGCCAGTAGTATTCAAGGGGCCGGAACTGAAGCTTTCTTT,CASSIQGAGTEAFF
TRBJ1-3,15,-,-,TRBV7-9,TGTGCCAGCAGCTTGTCGACAGGCTCTGGAAACACCATATATTTT,CASSLSTGSGNTIYF
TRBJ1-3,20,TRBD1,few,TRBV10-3,TGTGCCATCAGTGAGCTTTCGGGACAGGGATTCGGCTACTCTGGAAACACCATATATTTT,CAISELSGQGFGYSGNTIYF
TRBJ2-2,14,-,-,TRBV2,TGTGCCAGCAGTGTCGTGCGGAACACCGGGGAGCTGTTTTTT,CASSVVRNTGELFF
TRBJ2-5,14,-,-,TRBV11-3,TGTGCCAGCAGCTCAGGGGAGGGGGTAGAGACCCAGTACTTC,CASSSGEGVETQYF